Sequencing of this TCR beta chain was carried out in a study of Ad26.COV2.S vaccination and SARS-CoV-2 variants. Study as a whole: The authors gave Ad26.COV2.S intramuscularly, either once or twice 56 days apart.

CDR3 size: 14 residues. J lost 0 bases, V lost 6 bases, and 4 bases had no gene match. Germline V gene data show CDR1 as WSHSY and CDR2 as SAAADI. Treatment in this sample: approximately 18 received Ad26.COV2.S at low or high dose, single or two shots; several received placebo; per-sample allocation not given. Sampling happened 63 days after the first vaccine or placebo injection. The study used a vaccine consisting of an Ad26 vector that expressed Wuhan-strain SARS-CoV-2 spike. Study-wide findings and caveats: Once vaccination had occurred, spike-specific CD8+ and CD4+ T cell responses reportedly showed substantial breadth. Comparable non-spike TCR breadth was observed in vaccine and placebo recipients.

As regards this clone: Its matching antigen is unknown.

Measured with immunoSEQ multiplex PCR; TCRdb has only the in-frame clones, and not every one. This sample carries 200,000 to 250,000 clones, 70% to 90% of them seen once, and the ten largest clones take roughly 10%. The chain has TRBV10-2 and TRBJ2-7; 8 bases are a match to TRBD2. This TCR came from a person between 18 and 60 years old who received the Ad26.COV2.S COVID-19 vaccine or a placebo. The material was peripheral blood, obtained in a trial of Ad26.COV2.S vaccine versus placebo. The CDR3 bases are TGCGCCAGCAGGCCGGGACTAGTCTCCTACGAGCAGTACTTC. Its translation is CASRPGLVSYEQYF.